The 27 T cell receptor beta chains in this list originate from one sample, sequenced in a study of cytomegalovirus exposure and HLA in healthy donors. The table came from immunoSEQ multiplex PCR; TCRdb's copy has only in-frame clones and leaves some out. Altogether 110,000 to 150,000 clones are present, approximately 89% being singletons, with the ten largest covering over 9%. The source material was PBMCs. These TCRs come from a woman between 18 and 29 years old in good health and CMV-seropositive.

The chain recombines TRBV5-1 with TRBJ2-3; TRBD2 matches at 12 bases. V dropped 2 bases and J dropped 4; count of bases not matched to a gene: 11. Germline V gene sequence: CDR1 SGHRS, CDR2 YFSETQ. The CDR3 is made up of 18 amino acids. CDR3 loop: CASSLRLAGASEADTQYF. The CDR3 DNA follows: TGCGCCAGCAGCTTACGACTAGCGGGGGCCTCAGAGGCAGATACGCAGTATTTT.

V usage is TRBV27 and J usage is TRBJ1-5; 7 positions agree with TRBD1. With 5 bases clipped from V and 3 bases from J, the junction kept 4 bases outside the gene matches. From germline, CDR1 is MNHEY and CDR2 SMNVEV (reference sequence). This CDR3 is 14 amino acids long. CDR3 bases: TGTGCCAGCAGTCTACAGGGGTCCAATCAGCCCCAGCATTTT. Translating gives CASSLQGSNQPQHF.

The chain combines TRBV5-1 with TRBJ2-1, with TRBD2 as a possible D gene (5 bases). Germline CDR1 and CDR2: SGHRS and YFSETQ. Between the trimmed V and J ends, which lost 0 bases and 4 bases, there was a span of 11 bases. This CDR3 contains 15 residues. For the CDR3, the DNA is TGCGCCAGCAGCTTGGGGACTGGACGTTACAATGAGCAGTTCTTC. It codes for CASSLGTGRYNEQFF.

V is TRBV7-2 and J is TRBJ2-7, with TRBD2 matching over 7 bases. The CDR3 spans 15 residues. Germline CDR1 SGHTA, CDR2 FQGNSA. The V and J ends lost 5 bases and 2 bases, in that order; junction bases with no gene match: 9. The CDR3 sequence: CASSGKRGPPYEQYF. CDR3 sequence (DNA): TGTGCCAGCAGCGGAAAGCGGGGCCCGCCCTACGAGCAGTACTTC.

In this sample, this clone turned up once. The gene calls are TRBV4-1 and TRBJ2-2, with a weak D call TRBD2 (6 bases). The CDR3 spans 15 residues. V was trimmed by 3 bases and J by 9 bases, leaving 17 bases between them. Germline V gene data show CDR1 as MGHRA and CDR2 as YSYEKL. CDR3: CASSQGGLLRRELFF. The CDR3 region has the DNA TGCGCCAGCAGCCAGGGGGGTCTCCTCCGTAGGGAGCTGTTTTTT.

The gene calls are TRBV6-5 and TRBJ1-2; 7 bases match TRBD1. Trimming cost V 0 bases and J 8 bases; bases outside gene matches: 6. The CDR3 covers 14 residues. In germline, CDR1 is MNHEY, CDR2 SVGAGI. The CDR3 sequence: CASSYSEQGSGYTF. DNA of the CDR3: TGTGCCAGCAGTTACTCGGAACAGGGGAGCGGCTACACCTTC.

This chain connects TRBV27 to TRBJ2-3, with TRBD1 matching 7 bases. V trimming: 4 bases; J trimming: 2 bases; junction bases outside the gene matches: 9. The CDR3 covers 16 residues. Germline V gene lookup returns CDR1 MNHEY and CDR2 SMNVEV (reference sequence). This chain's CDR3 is CASSSSDRVHTDTQYF. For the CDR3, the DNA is TGTGCCAGCAGTTCGTCAGACAGGGTCCACACAGATACGCAGTATTTT.

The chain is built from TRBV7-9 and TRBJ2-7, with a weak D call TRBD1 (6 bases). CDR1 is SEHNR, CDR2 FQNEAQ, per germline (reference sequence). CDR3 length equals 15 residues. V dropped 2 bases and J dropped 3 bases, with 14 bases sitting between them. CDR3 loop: CASSLPGTPIYEQYF. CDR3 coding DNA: TGTGCCAGCAGCTTACCCGGGACACCAATCTACGAGCAGTACTTC. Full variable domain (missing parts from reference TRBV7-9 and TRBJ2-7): DTGVSQNPRHKITKRGQNVTFRCDPISEHNRLYWYRQTLGQGPEFLTYFQNEAQLEKSRLLSDRFSAERPKGSFSTLEIQRTEQGDSAMYLCASSLPGTPIYEQYFGPGTRLTVT.

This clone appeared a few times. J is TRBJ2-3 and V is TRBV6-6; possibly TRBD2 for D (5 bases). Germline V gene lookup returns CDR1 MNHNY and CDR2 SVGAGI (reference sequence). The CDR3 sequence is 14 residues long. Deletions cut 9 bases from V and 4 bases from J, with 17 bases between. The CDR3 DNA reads TGTGCCAGTGTTAGCGCGCCTGGGGCAGATACGCAGTATTTT. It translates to CASVSAPGADTQYF.

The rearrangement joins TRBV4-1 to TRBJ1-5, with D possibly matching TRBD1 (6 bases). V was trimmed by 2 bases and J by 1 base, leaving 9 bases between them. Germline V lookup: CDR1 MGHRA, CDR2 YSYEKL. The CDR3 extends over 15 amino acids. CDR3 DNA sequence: TGCGCCAGCAGCCAACTGACAGGAAGCAATCAGCCCCAGCATTTT. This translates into CASSQLTGSNQPQHF.

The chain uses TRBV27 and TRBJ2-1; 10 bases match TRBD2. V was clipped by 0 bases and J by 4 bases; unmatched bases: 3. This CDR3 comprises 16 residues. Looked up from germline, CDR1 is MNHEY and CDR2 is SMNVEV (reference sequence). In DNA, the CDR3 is TGTGCCAGCAGTTTATCTCTAGCGGGGGAATACAATGAGCAGTTCTTC. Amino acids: CASSLSLAGEYNEQFF.

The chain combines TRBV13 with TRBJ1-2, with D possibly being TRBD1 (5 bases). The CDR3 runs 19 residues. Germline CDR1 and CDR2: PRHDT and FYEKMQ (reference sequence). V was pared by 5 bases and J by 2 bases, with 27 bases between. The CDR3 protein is CASSPSAGQRLVVNYGYTF. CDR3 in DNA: TGTGCCAGCAGCCCGTCGGCGGGGCAGCGTCTCGTCGTGAACTATGGCTACACCTTC. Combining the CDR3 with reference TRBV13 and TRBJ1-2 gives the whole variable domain AAGVIQSPRHLIKEKRETATLKCYPIPRHDTVYWYQQGPGQDPQFLISFYEKMQSDKGSIPDRFSAQQFSDYHSELNMSSLELGDSALYFCASSPSAGQRLVVNYGYTFGSGTRLTVV.

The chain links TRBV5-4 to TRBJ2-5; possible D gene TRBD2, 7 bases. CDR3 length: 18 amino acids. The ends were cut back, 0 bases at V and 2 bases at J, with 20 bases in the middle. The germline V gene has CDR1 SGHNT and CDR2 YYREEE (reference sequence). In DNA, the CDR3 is TGTGCCAGCAGCTTGGTATTACTCCTCGGGGGGCCTCAAGAGACCCAGTACTTC. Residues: CASSLVLLLGGPQETQYF.

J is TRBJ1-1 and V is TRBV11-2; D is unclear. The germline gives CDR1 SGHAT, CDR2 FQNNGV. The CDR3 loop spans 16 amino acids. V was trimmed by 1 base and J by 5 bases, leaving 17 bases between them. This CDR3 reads CASSLAMGVSGTEAFF. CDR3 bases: TGTGCCAGCAGCTTAGCAATGGGTGTAAGCGGGACTGAAGCTTTCTTT.

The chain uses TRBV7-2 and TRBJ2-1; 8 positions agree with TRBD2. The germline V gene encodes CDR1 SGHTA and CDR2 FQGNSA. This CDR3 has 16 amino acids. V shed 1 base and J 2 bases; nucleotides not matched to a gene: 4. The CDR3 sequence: CASSLVGGAAYNEQFF. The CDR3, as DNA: TGTGCCAGCAGCTTAGTCGGGGGGGCGGCCTACAATGAGCAGTTCTTC.

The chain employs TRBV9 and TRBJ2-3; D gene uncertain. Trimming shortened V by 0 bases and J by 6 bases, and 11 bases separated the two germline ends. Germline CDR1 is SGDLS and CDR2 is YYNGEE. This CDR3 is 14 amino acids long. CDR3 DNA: TGTGCCAGCAGCGTAGGACCCCTCGGGGATACGCAGTATTTT. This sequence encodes CASSVGPLGDTQYF.

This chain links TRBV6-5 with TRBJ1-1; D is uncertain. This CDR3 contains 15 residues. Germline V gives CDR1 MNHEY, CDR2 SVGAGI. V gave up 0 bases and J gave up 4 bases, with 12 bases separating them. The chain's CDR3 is CASSYSTLRSTEAFF. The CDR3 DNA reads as TGTGCCAGCAGTTACTCGACTCTGAGAAGCACTGAAGCTTTCTTT.

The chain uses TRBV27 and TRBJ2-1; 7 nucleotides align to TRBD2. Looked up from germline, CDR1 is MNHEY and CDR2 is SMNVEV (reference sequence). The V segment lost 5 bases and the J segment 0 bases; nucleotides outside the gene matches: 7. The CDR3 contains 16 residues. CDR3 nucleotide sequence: TGTGCCAGCAGTCCCTCTAGCGGCGCCTCCTACAATGAGCAGTTCTTC. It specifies CASSPSSGASYNEQFF.

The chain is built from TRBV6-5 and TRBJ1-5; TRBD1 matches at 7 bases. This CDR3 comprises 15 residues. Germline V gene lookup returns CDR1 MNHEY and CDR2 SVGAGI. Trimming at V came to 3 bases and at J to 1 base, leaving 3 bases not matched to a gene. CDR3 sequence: CASSYTGQSNQPQHF. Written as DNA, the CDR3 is TGTGCCAGCAGTTATACGGGACAGAGCAATCAGCCCCAGCATTTT.

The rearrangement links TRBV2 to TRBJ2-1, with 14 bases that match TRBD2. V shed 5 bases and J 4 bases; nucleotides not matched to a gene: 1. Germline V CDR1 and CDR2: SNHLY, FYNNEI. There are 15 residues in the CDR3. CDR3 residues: CASSWTSGGYNEQFF. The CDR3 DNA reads TGTGCCAGCAGTTGGACTAGCGGGGGGTACAATGAGCAGTTCTTC.

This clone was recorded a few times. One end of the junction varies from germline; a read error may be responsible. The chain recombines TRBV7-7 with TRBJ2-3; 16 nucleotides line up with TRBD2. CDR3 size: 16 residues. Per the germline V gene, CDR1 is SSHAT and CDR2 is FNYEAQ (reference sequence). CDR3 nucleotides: TGTGCTAGCAGCTTGGGGACTAGCGGGGGGGCAGATACGCAGTATTTT. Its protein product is CASSLGTSGGADTQYF.

The CDR3 protein is CASSVGEYGVGPGEQFF. CDR3 nucleotide sequence: TGTGCCAGCAGCGTAGGGGAGTACGGGGTAGGTCCAGGTGAGCAGTTCTTC. V and J are TRBV9 and TRBJ2-1; tentative D call: TRBD2 (5 bases). Germline values: CDR1 SGDLS, CDR2 YYNGEE. The CDR3 is 17 residues long. V was pared by 0 bases and J by 9 bases, with 22 bases between.

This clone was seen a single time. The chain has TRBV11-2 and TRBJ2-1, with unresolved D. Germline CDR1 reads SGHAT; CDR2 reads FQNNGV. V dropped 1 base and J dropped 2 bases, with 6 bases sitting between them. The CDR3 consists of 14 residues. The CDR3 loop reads CASSLALAYNEQFF. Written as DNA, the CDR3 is TGTGCCAGCAGCTTAGCACTCGCCTACAATGAGCAGTTCTTC.

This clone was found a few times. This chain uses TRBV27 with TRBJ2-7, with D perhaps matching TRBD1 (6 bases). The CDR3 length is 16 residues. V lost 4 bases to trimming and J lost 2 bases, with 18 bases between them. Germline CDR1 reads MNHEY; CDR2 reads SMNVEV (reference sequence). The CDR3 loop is CASSSTQGPGAYEQYF. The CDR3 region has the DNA TGTGCCAGCAGTTCCACACAGGGTCCCGGGGCCTACGAGCAGTACTTC.

The CDR3 reads CASSYYPEGGEKLFF. CDR3 coding DNA: TGTGCCAGCAGTTATTACCCCGAAGGGGGCGAAAAACTGTTTTTT. V usage is TRBV6-5 and J usage is TRBJ1-4; TRBD1 aligns across 7 bases. CDR1 is MNHEY, CDR2 SVGAGI, per germline. The CDR3 covers 15 residues. V shed 3 bases and J 8 bases; nucleotides not matched to a gene: 9.

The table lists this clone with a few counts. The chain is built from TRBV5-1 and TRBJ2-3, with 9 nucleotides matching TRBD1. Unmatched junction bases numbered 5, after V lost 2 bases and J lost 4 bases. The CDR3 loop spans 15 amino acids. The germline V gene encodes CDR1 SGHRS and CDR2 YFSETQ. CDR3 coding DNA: TGCGCCAGCAGCTTACAGGGGGCATTGGCAGATACGCAGTATTTT. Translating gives CASSLQGALADTQYF.

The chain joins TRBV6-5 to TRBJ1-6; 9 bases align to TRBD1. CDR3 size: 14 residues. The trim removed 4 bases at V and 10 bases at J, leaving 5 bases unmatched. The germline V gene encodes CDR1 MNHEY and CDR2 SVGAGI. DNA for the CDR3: TGTGCCAGCAGTTTAAGACAGGGGGGCTCACCCCTCCACTTT. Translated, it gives CASSLRQGGSPLHF.